This TCR beta chain stems from a study of Graves' ophthalmopathy and Graves' hyperthyroidism. Amplification of TCR beta CDR3 regions used RNA transcripts. First-round RT-PCR used HTBI primers; second-round multiplex PCR followed. TCRdb reprocessed the multiplex PCR reads with MiXCR, giving one entry per CDR3 protein. The data show about 600,000 distinct CDR3 sequences, about 35% seen once. Sequenced: peripheral blood or thyroid tissue (not recorded which). The receptor's source is an adult man with Graves' hyperthyroidism.

CDR3 nucleotides: TGTGCCATCAGTACCGGGACTAGCGGGGGCAAAGAGACCCAGTACTTC. This codes for CAISTGTSGGKETQYF. The chain employs TRBV10-3 and TRBJ2-5; TRBD2 aligns across 14 bases. Germline loops: CDR1 ENHRY, CDR2 SYGVKD. The CDR3 is 16 residues long. The ends lost 5 bases at V and 3 bases at J; junction bases unmatched: 5.